This TCR beta chain was found in a study of blood T cell repertoires in COVID-19. Study context: Samples taken during acute and convalescent COVID-19 were collected in the United States, Italy and Spain. PBMCs, B-cell-depleted T cells, or T cells provided the cDNA or gDNA that made up the material.

Trimming shortened V by 0 bases and J by 10 bases, and 13 bases separated the two germline ends. Germline V gives CDR1 MNHEY, CDR2 SVGAGI. This CDR3 contains 14 residues. Original methodology: Reference gene primers were amplified, and this amplification served to estimate nucleated cell counts. Clones were read by immunoSEQ multiplex PCR, and TCRdb kept only the in-frame ones, dropping some. The V and J calls and the clone size are those of that table, but D and trimming were determined from the DNA. The sample has roughly 40,000 clones; more than 70% are singletons. The source of this sequence is a human donor in a cohort sampled during active COVID-19. V usage is TRBV6-5 and J usage is TRBJ2-1, with a weak D call TRBD2 (5 bases). The sample consisted of peripheral blood. For the CDR3, the DNA is TGTGCCAGCAGTTACTCGGACCTAGCTGGGGAGCAGTTCTTC. Protein sequence: CASSYSDLAGEQFF.